This T cell receptor (beta chain) was obtained from a study of blood T cell repertoires in COVID-19 (dated by TCRdb to 2020 to 2021). For the wider study: Samples from collaborators originated in the United States, Italy and Spain and spanned both the acute and convalescent phases of COVID-19. Where HLA class I and class II types were available, the types were taken from metadata supplied by the sample provider, not from assay-based typing. Nearly every sample came with metadata listing a de-identified subject ID, COVID-19 status, age in years and sex. The dataset comprised deeply sampled blood TCRbeta repertoires from subjects exposed to, actively infected with, or recovered from COVID-19. Samples were obtained from the ongoing ImmuneRACE study (first 160 participants) and from 950 to 1,500 subjects provided by 6 global collaborators. A freely available public database, intended as a resource for researchers studying the immune response to SARS-CoV-2, is where the repertoires were released. The prospective study material was composed of cDNA or gDNA derived from T cells, B-cell-depleted T cells, or PBMCs.

TCRbeta CDR3 regions were amplified from genomic DNA by means of the immunoSEQ Assay, a bias-controlled multiplex PCR. Processing in the source paper ran as follows. The number of nucleated cells in each sample was estimated by amplification of reference gene primers within the assay. Sequence reads were collapsed and filtered to measure the absolute abundance of every unique TCRbeta CDR3 rearrangement. Productive Simpson clonality was computed per sample as the square root of Simpson's diversity index over productive rearrangements. TCRdb mirrors the immuneACCESS table, restricted to in-frame sequences. Some clones are absent from its copies; in checked studies, under half trace to an unresolved V gene, and the reason for the others is unknown. The DNA gave D and trimming, while V, J and clone size come from that table. This sample gives 100,000 to 150,000 clones in total; 75% to 90% of them show up just once. Clones ranked in the top ten supply about 2.5% of the sample.

As regards this clone: Its recognized antigen is unknown. Base qualities are missing; no much larger clone stands one base away.

Counted from cysteine to phenylalanine, this CDR3 has 14 amino acids. CDR3 DNA only is kept here, 42 bases in frame from base 1. For CDR1 and CDR2, the germline V gene lists SGDLS and YYNGEE. Trimming takes 4 bases from V and 6 bases from J, and the germline ends sit 13 bases apart. Participants in the prospective study were aged roughly 18 to 89 years, lived in 20 to 30 United States geographic areas, and enrolled through a virtual design. Cohort assignment in the prospective study relied on participant-reported clinical history from a screening survey and a study questionnaire. ImmuneRACE Cohort 3 recovered participants were defined by two consecutive negative NP/OP PCR tests, healthcare professional clearance, or symptom resolution. In the prospective study, mobile phlebotomists collected whole blood, serum and a nasopharyngeal or oropharyngeal swab from each participant. Additional blood draws and questionnaires over an approximately 2-month period could optionally be provided by prospective study participants. Before DNA extraction, blood samples from the prospective study were shipped at room temperature or frozen.

Overall study results and their limits: Clinical and demographic metadata were provided uncurated, with the amount varying by source and participant.

The sequenced material came from PBMCs or T cells enriched from blood (not recorded which). The rearranged chain carries TRBV9 and TRBJ2-2; a tentative D call is TRBD1 (6 bases match). This clonotype was obtained from a woman aged 45-65 years who had recovered from COVID-19. The DNA sequence is as follows: TGTGCCAGCAGCCTTTTTGGGGGCCCCGGGGAGCTGTTTTTT. Its product reads: CASSLFGGPGELFF.